This T cell receptor beta chain was sequenced for a study of blood T cell repertoires in COVID-19. The CDR3 is 13 residues long. Per germline, CDR1 MNHNY and CDR2 SVGAGI (reference sequence). Trimming took 6 bases from V and 3 from J, leaving 8 bases between them. Here immunoSEQ multiplex PCR was the method, and the copy in TCRdb shows in-frame clones only, minus some. The table shows some 220,000 clones, with 83% occurring only once. What was sequenced was peripheral blood. This clonotype originated in a woman aged 25 to 45 with COVID-19, enrolled during active disease. V and J are TRBV6-6 and TRBJ2-2; TRBD2 is a possible D gene (6 bases). CDR3 nucleotides: TGTGCCAGCAGGCGGGGACACACCGGGGAGCTGTTTTTT. This sequence encodes CASRRGHTGELFF.